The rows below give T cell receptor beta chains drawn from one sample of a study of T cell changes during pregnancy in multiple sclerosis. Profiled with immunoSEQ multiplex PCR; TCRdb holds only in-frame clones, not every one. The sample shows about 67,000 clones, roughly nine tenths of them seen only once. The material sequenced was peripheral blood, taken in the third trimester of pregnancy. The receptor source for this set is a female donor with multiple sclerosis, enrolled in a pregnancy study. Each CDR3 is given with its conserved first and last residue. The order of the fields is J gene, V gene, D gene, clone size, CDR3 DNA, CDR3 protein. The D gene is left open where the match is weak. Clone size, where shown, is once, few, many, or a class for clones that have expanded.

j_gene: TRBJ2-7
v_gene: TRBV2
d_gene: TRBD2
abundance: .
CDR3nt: TGTGCCAGCAGTGATGTCCCTAGCGGGAGTCTTTTC
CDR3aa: CASSDVPSGSLF

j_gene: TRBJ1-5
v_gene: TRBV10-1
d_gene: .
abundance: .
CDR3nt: TGCGCCAGCAGTGGGCCGGGGATGGGCAATCAGCCCCAGCATTTT
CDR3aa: CASSGPGMGNQPQHF

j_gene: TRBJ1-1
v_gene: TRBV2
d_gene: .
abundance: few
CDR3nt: TGTGCCAGCAGTGAAAGAGGGCAGATGAACACTGAAGCTTTCTTT
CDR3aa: CASSERGQMNTEAFF

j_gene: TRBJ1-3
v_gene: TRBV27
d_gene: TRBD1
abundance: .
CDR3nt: TGTGCCAGCAGTCGGACAGGTGGAAACACCATATATTTT
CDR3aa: CASSRTGGNTIYF

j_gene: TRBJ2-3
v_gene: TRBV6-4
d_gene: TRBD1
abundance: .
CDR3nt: TGTGCCAGCAGCGGACAGGGCACAGATACGCAGTATTTT
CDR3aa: CASSGQGTDTQYF

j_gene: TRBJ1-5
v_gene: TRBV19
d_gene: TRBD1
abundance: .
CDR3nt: TGTGCCAGTAGTATACAAACAGGGGGCAGCAATCAGCCCCAGCATTTT
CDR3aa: CASSIQTGGSNQPQHF

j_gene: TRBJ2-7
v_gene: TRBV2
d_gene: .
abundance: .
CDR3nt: TGTGCCAGCATTACGGGGGTCTACGAGCAGTACTTC
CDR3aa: CASITGVYEQYF

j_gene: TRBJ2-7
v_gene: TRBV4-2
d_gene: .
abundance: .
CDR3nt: TGTGCCAGCAGCCAAGGCGGGAACTCCTACGAGCAGTACTTC
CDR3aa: CASSQGGNSYEQYF

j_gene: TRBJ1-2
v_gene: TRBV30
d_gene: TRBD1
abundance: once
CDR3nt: TGTGCCTGGAGTGTTACGACAGGGGAGGGTCTGGGCTACACCTTC
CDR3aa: CAWSVTTGEGLGYTF

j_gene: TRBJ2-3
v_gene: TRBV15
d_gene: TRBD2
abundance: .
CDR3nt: TGTGCCACCCGACTAGCGGGGGCAGATACGCAGTATTTT
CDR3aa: CATRLAGADTQYF